This T cell receptor beta chain was found in a study of T cell responses to AZD1222 COVID-19 vaccine. Regarding the study as a whole: A reported finding is that nearly half of spike-specific TCRs target unmutated variant regions. Repertoire sampling happened only post peak T cell response. Recipients of AZD1222 seropositive at baseline numbered only five or six. Spike-specific TCR breadth and depth grew following two AZD1222 doses.

V dropped 4 bases and J dropped 0; count of bases not matched to a gene: 7. CDR3 length: 16 residues. Germline V gives CDR1 MNHNS, CDR2 SASEGT. Method: immunoSEQ multiplex PCR; TCRdb's copy keeps in-frame clones and lacks some. This sample carries about 63,000 clones, 83% of them seen once, and the ten largest clones take 5.5% to 7%. Of note for this clone: The antigen is unknown.

The sample consisted of peripheral blood, taken 28 days after the second AZD1222 dose. The chain recombines TRBV6-1 with TRBJ2-3; 7 bases align to TRBD2. This TCR was recovered from an adult who received the AZD1222 COVID-19 vaccine. This CDR3 is CASSAASGGSTDTQYF. Written as DNA, the CDR3 is TGTGCCAGCAGTGCTGCCTCCGGGGGGAGCACAGATACGCAGTATTTT.